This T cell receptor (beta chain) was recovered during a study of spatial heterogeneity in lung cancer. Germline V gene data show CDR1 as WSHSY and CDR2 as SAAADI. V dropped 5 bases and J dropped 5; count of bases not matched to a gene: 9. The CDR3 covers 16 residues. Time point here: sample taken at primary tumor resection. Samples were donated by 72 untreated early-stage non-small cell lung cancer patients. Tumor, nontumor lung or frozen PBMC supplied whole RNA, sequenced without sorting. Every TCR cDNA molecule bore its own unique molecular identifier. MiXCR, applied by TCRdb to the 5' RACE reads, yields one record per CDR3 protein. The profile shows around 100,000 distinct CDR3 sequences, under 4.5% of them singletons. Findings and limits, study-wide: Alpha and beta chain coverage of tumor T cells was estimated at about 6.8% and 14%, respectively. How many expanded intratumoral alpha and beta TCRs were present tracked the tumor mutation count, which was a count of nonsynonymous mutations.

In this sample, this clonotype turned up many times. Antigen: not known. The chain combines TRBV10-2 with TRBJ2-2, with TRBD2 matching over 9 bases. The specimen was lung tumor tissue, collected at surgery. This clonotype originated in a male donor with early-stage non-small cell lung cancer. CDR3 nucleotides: TGCGCCAGCAGTCAAATAGCGGGAGTCATTACCGGGGAGCTGTTTTTT. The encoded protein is CASSQIAGVITGELFF.